These T cell receptor beta chains were read from a single sample in a study of cytomegalovirus exposure and HLA in healthy donors. Produced via immunoSEQ multiplex PCR; TCRdb's table is partial and in-frame only. Of about 150,000 clones in the sample, 80% were seen once. Sequencing used PBMCs. These receptors all come from a male donor in good health and CMV-seronegative. Each CDR3 is given with its conserved first and last residue. A D gene is named only where the DNA matches it firmly. Clone sizes are given selectively: once, few, many, or a class where the clone is expanded.

abundance	v_gene	d_gene	j_gene	CDR3aa	CDR3nt
few	TRBV9	.	TRBJ2-7	CASSPHVGGYEQYF	TGTGCCAGCAGCCCCCACGTGGGGGGTTACGAGCAGTACTTC
.	TRBV11-3	TRBD2	TRBJ2-5	CASSLGLAGGRGTQYF	TGTGCCAGCAGCTTAGGACTAGCGGGGGGCCGGGGGACCCAGTACTTC
.	TRBV6-5	TRBD1	TRBJ1-6	CASSQTPGQNSPLHF	TGTGCCAGCAGTCAGACTCCGGGACAGAATTCACCCCTCCACTTT
.	TRBV4-1	TRBD1	TRBJ1-2	CASRRQGQANYGYTF	TGCGCCAGCAGACGTCAGGGACAGGCGAACTATGGCTACACCTTC
.	TRBV2	.	TRBJ1-2	CASSERSTLRGNTF	TGTGCCAGCAGTGAAAGAAGTACTCTTCGGGGGAACACCTTC
.	TRBV27	TRBD1	TRBJ2-5	CASSRDRGGETQYF	TGTGCCAGCAGTCGGGACAGGGGGGGAGAGACCCAGTACTTC
.	TRBV6-1	TRBD2	TRBJ2-1	CASSGGGASYNEQFF	TGTGCCAGCAGTGGGGGGGGTGCCTCCTACAATGAGCAGTTCTTC
.	TRBV5-5	.	TRBJ1-4	CASSLFGRSTNEKLFF	TGTGCCAGCAGCCTCTTCGGGAGATCAACTAATGAAAAACTGTTTTTT
.	TRBV18	TRBD2	TRBJ2-2	CASSLRPGGNTGELFF	TGTGCCAGCTCACTTCGACCGGGGGGGAACACCGGGGAGCTGTTTTTT
.	TRBV2	.	TRBJ1-5	CASSEASPRGQPQHF	TGTGCCAGCAGTGAAGCGTCTCCTCGCGGTCAGCCCCAGCATTTT
.	TRBV6-5	TRBD1	TRBJ2-7	CASREGAEQYF	TGTGCCAGCAGAGAGGGGGCTGAGCAGTACTTC
.	TRBV29-1	.	TRBJ1-2	CSTRQAANYGYTF	TGCAGCACTAGACAGGCTGCTAACTATGGCTACACCTTC
.	TRBV11-3	.	TRBJ2-3	CASSLSAGTDTQYF	TGTGCCAGCAGCTTAAGTGCAGGCACAGATACGCAGTATTTT
.	TRBV27	TRBD2	TRBJ2-1	CASRRTSGWDEQFF	TGTGCCAGCAGAAGGACTAGCGGGTGGGATGAGCAGTTCTTC
.	TRBV6-1	.	TRBJ1-2	CASIPSAGYGYTF	TGTGCCAGCATACCCTCCGCGGGCTATGGCTACACCTTC
few	TRBV5-6	.	TRBJ2-5	CASSLAFNRETQYF	TGTGCCAGCAGCTTGGCTTTTAACAGGGAGACCCAGTACTTC
.	TRBV5-1	TRBD1	TRBJ2-5	CASSFGQAEETQYF	TGCGCCAGCAGCTTTGGACAGGCTGAAGAGACCCAGTACTTC
.	TRBV6-4	TRBD1	TRBJ2-2	CASRTGVNTGELFF	TGTGCCAGCAGGACAGGGGTTAACACCGGGGAGCTGTTTTTT
.	TRBV5-1	.	TRBJ1-6	CASSLDGGARNSPLHF	TGCGCCAGCAGCTTGGATGGGGGCGCGCGGAATTCACCCCTCCACTTT
.	TRBV27	TRBD2	TRBJ2-7	CASSFNDPSGFSYEQYF	TGTGCCAGCAGTTTCAACGACCCTAGCGGGTTCTCCTACGAGCAGTACTTC
.	TRBV4-1	TRBD1	TRBJ2-2	CASMRTGGAGELFF	TGCGCCAGCATGAGGACAGGGGGGGCCGGGGAGCTGTTTTTT
.	TRBV4-3	.	TRBJ2-3	CASSRRPRPTSTDTQYF	TGCGCCAGCAGCCGCCGACCGCGGCCTACTAGCACAGATACGCAGTATTTT
.	TRBV4-1	.	TRBJ2-1	CASSSGARSNNEQFF	TGCGCCAGCTCTTCTGGAGCAAGGTCTAACAATGAGCAGTTCTTC
once	TRBV18	TRBD1	TRBJ1-4	CASSRWTGDEKLFF	TGTGCCAGCTCACGATGGACAGGGGATGAAAAACTGTTTTTT
.	TRBV2	TRBD1	TRBJ2-2	CASSSDRGSRELFF	TGTGCCAGCAGTTCGGACAGGGGTAGCCGGGAGCTGTTTTTT
.	TRBV6-6	TRBD1	TRBJ1-3	CASSYPGQGAGNTIYF	TGTGCCAGCAGTTACCCCGGACAGGGGGCTGGAAACACCATATATTTT
once	TRBV5-1	.	TRBJ2-1	CASSLWQGHNEQFF	TGCGCCAGCAGCTTGTGGCAGGGCCACAATGAGCAGTTCTTC
.	TRBV5-1	.	TRBJ1-3	CASSLASSGNTIYF	TGCGCCAGCAGCTTGGCGTCCTCTGGAAACACCATATATTTT
.	TRBV7-9	TRBD2	TRBJ2-1	CASTFTSGGSSSYNEQFF	TGTGCCAGCACCTTCACCAGCGGGGGGTCGAGCTCCTACAATGAGCAGTTCTTC
.	TRBV18	.	TRBJ1-1	CASSFDRLNTEAFF	TGTGCCAGCTCATTCGACAGATTGAACACTGAAGCTTTCTTT
.	TRBV5-4	.	TRBJ2-7	CASRDGTYEQYF	TGTGCCAGCAGGGACGGGACCTACGAGCAGTACTTC